This T cell receptor beta chain was captured in a study of blood T cell repertoires in COVID-19. Study information: Spain, Italy and the United States supplied samples that represented acute and convalescent COVID-19. From T cells, B-cell-depleted T cells, or PBMCs came the material, which was cDNA or gDNA.

TCRdb keeps only in-frame clones here, not all; method: immunoSEQ multiplex PCR. The sample yields around 84,000 clones, roughly 80% seen once. This CDR3 has 16 residues. Germline-derived CDR1 and CDR2 are MNHEY and SMNVEV (reference sequence). V lost 5 bases and J lost 0; bases outside the gene matches: 7. Specimen: peripheral blood. The chain employs TRBV27 and TRBJ2-1, with 7 positions matching TRBD2. This TCR came from a woman between 40 and 55 years old with active or convalescent COVID-19. CDR3 loop: CASSRGLRRSYNEQFF. The DNA of the CDR3 is TGTGCCAGCAGTCGGGGACTACGCCGCTCCTACAATGAGCAGTTCTTC.